This TCR beta chain was retrieved from a study of CD8+ T cells in alopecia areata. As concerns this clone: Antigen unknown.

Trimming at V came to 0 bases and at J to 8 bases, leaving 9 bases not matched to a gene. The CDR3 is 15 amino acids. Germline CDR1 reads GTSNPN; CDR2 reads SVGIG (reference sequence). As the sequencing template, cDNA was produced by extracting RNA and reverse transcribing it. Assay used: immunoSEQ multiplex PCR; TCRdb lists only in-frame clones, some missing. The data contain 200,000 or so clones, roughly 50% of them singletons. Study-wide results and limits: For lesional scalp, especially alopecia totalis/universalis, clonality was higher than in normal scalp.

The sequenced material came from CD8+ T cells sorted from blood. The clonotype comes from a human donor in good health. The V gene is TRBV30, the J gene TRBJ2-2; 7 nucleotides line up with TRBD1. The CDR3 sequence is CAWSVSAGGPGELFF. The CDR3 DNA sequence: TGTGCCTGGAGTGTATCGGCAGGGGGTCCGGGGGAGCTGTTTTTT.